What follows are 25 T cell receptor beta chains derived from one specimen sequenced in a study of blood T cell repertoires in COVID-19. Using immunoSEQ multiplex PCR, the repertoire was profiled, and TCRdb retains in-frame clones only, with some absent. Of roughly 130,000 clones listed, 90% are singletons. Sequencing was carried out using peripheral blood. The receptors were gathered from a man aged 45-65 years with active COVID-19.

The rearrangement joins TRBV9 to TRBJ1-4; 8 bases are a match to TRBD1. This CDR3 has 14 amino acids. Germline V gene sequence: CDR1 SGDLS, CDR2 YYNGEE. V was clipped by 2 bases and J by 4 bases; unmatched bases: 1. The chain's CDR3 is CASSVGQGNEKLFF. The CDR3 bases are TGTGCCAGCAGCGTTGGACAGGGTAATGAAAAACTGTTTTTT.

J is TRBJ2-1 and V is TRBV29-1, with TRBD2 identical over 8 bases. Looked up from germline, CDR1 is SQVTM and CDR2 is ANQGSEA. V shed 6 bases and J 3 bases; nucleotides not matched to a gene: 1. The CDR3 totals 12 residues. CDR3 DNA: TGCAGCGTCACTAGCGGCTACAATGAGCAGTTCTTC. Translation gives CSVTSGYNEQFF.

Only one count was recorded for this clone. The CDR3 bases are TGCGCCAGCAGCACCGGACTAGCGGGAGACGAGCAGTACGTC. Translating gives CASSTGLAGDEQYV. The chain is built from TRBV5-1 and TRBJ2-7; TRBD2 aligns across 13 bases. V lost 4 bases and J lost 5; bases outside the gene matches: 3. The length of the CDR3 is 14 residues. Germline-derived CDR1 and CDR2 are SGHRS and YFSETQ.

CDR3 DNA sequence: TGCGCCAGCAGCCGGGACAGGGGCAACGAGCAGTACTTC. Translated, it gives CASSRDRGNEQYF. The chain couples TRBV5-1 to TRBJ2-7; TRBD1 matches at 10 bases. The CDR3 runs 13 residues. The germline CDR1 and CDR2 sequences are SGHRS and YFSETQ. After removal of 4 bases from V and 5 bases from J, the junction contained 3 bases not matched to a gene.

This rearrangement joins TRBV20-1 to TRBJ1-1, with D unclear. The V gene lost 6 bases and the J gene lost 3 bases, with 8 bases spanning the gap. The CDR3 sequence is 11 residues long. The germline gives CDR1 DFQATT, CDR2 SNEGSKA (reference sequence). In DNA, the CDR3 is TGCAGTGCCTCGGTGGACACTGAAGCTTTCTTT. It translates to CSASVDTEAFF.

The chain links TRBV27 to TRBJ2-1; 7 nucleotides agree with TRBD2. Per germline, CDR1 MNHEY and CDR2 SMNVEV (reference sequence). V gave up 0 bases and J gave up 0 bases; unmatched junction bases: 2. The CDR3 contains 16 residues. The CDR3 DNA reads as TGTGCCAGCAGTTTATCCCGGGACTACTCCTACAATGAGCAGTTCTTC. Its translation is CASSLSRDYSYNEQFF.

The chain joins TRBV5-6 to TRBJ1-4; D remains unclear. CDR3 length: 14 amino acids. The germline CDR1 and CDR2 sequences are SGHDT and YYEEEE. V was trimmed by 0 bases and J by 4 bases, leaving 7 bases between them. CDR3 region: CASSLAGFNEKLFF. The CDR3 DNA reads TGTGCCAGCAGCTTGGCAGGTTTTAATGAAAAACTGTTTTTT.

The chain uses TRBV7-9 and TRBJ1-1; D call uncertain. V lost 5 bases to trimming and J lost 3 bases, with 10 bases between them. The CDR3 is 13 residues long. Germline CDR1 reads SEHNR; CDR2 reads FQNEAQ (reference sequence). This CDR3 is CASSGGSDTEAFF. Here the CDR3 DNA reads TGTGCCAGCAGCGGAGGGTCAGACACTGAAGCTTTCTTT.

The V gene is TRBV5-1, the J gene TRBJ2-7; 10 bases line up with TRBD1. Germline V gene sequence: CDR1 SGHRS, CDR2 YFSETQ. Trimming took 3 bases from V and 3 from J; bases not matched to a gene: 3. The CDR3 runs to 14 residues. The CDR3 DNA reads as TGCGCCAGCAGCTCCAGGACAGGGGGCTACGAGCAGTACTTC. Translated: CASSSRTGGYEQYF.

The rearrangement links TRBV11-3 to TRBJ2-1, with TRBD2 matching over 10 bases. Germline V gene data show CDR1 as SGHNT and CDR2 as YENEEA. V was clipped by 8 bases and J by 1 base; unmatched bases: 11. CDR3 length: 17 residues. The CDR3 region is CASARGGAGGSYNEQFF. The DNA of the CDR3 is TGTGCCAGCGCCCGGGGAGGAGCGGGGGGGTCCTACAATGAGCAGTTCTTC.

This sequence joins TRBV7-9 and TRBJ2-1, with TRBD2 as a possible D gene (6 bases). Trimming left V 5 bases short and J 0 bases short, with 14 bases between. From germline, CDR1 is SEHNR and CDR2 FQNEAQ (reference sequence). This CDR3 spans 16 amino acids. The CDR3 nucleotides read TGTGCCAGCAGCCCTCGGGGACTTCCCTCCTACAATGAGCAGTTCTTC. This sequence encodes CASSPRGLPSYNEQFF. The whole variable domain, remainder taken from reference TRBV7-9 and TRBJ2-1, is DTGVSQNPRHKITKRGQNVTFRCDPISEHNRLYWYRQTLGQGPEFLTYFQNEAQLEKSRLLSDRFSAERPKGSFSTLEIQRTEQGDSAMYLCASSPRGLPSYNEQFFGPGTRLTVL.

DNA for the CDR3: TGTGCCAGCAGCTTCACTAGCGGGGGATCCTACAATGAGCAGTTCTTC. It translates to CASSFTSGGSYNEQFF. The V and J genes are TRBV7-3 and TRBJ2-1; 11 bases map to TRBD2. This CDR3 is 16 amino acids long. Germline loops: CDR1 SGHTA, CDR2 FQGTGA. With V trimmed by 3 bases and J by 1 base, 2 bases remained unmatched.

The CDR3 sequence is CASSQGLAATYEQYV. CDR3 DNA sequence: TGTGCCAGCAGCCAAGGGCTAGCGGCTACCTACGAGCAGTACGTC. This rearrangement joins TRBV14 to TRBJ2-7, with 7 bases that match TRBD2. V shed 1 base, J shed 2 bases, and the junction held 5 bases outside the gene matches. In germline, CDR1 is SGHDN, CDR2 FVKESK. The length of the CDR3 is 15 residues.

CDR3 residues: CATRGTGGRDEQFF. The CDR3 DNA sequence: TGTGCCACCAGGGGGACAGGGGGCCGGGATGAGCAGTTCTTC. V is TRBV24-1 and J is TRBJ2-1; 12 nucleotides line up with TRBD1. The germline V gene has CDR1 KGHDR and CDR2 SFDVKD. V dropped 7 bases and J dropped 8; count of bases not matched to a gene: 5. This CDR3 comprises 14 residues.

The chain joins TRBV9 to TRBJ2-3; TRBD2 matches 11 bases. The CDR3 extends over 17 amino acids. The V segment lost 3 bases and the J segment 1 base; nucleotides outside the gene matches: 7. The germline V gene has CDR1 SGDLS and CDR2 YYNGEE. CDR3 loop: CASSETSGSHGTDTQYF. Here the CDR3 DNA reads TGTGCCAGCAGCGAAACTAGCGGGAGTCATGGCACAGATACGCAGTATTTT. The full variable domain, its missing parts supplied by reference TRBV9 and TRBJ2-3, is DSGVTQTPKHLITATGQRVTLRCSPRSGDLSVYWYQQSLDQGLQFLIQYYNGEERAKGNILERFSAQQFPDLHSELNLSSLELGDSALYFCASSETSGSHGTDTQYFGPGTRLTVL.

The J gene is TRBJ1-2, the V gene TRBV6-5, with 7 nucleotides matching TRBD1. The germline V gene has CDR1 MNHEY and CDR2 SVGAGI. The CDR3 is 13 residues long. V shed 9 bases, J shed 4 bases, and the junction held 8 bases outside the gene matches. The CDR3 coding sequence is TGTGCCAGTAGGAGGGACAGCCTCTATGGCTACACCTTC. Its translation is CASRRDSLYGYTF.

The chain is built from TRBV7-9 and TRBJ2-5; 11 positions match TRBD2. V lost 5 bases, J lost 5 bases, and 16 bases stayed unmatched. Germline V gene data show CDR1 as SEHNR and CDR2 as FQNEAQ (reference sequence). The CDR3 length is 18 residues. The CDR3 nucleotides read TGTGCCAGCAGCCCCTCGTTTAGCGGGGGGGCCTGGGTGGAGACCCAGTACTTC. It encodes CASSPSFSGGAWVETQYF. Full variable domain (remainder filled in from reference TRBV7-9 and TRBJ2-5): DTGVSQNPRHKITKRGQNVTFRCDPISEHNRLYWYRQTLGQGPEFLTYFQNEAQLEKSRLLSDRFSAERPKGSFSTLEIQRTEQGDSAMYLCASSPSFSGGAWVETQYFGPGTRLLVL.

The rearrangement links TRBV9 to TRBJ2-5; 10 bases are a match to TRBD2. Germline trimming cut 5 bases from V and 1 base from J; bases unmatched to any gene: 5. Germline-derived CDR1 and CDR2 are SGDLS and YYNGEE. CDR3 length equals 15 residues. CDR3 loop: CASSPLAGSQETQYF. In DNA, the CDR3 is TGTGCCAGCAGTCCACTAGCGGGGAGCCAAGAGACCCAGTACTTC.

The chain is built from TRBV23-1 and TRBJ2-2; D remains ambiguous. TRBV23-1 qualifies as an ORF whose function is uncertain. V lost 2 bases and J lost 0, with 7 bases in between. The CDR3 is 15 residues long. The CDR3 spells CASSQENTNTGELFF. The CDR3 nucleotides read TGCGCCAGCAGTCAAGAAAACACGAACACCGGGGAGCTGTTTTTT.

The chain joins TRBV5-4 to TRBJ1-2; 10 nucleotides match TRBD1. Germline V lookup: CDR1 SGHNT, CDR2 YYREEE (reference sequence). The trim removed 3 bases at V and 0 bases at J, leaving 2 bases unmatched. The CDR3 has 15 amino acids. The CDR3 coding sequence is TGTGCCAGCAGCTGGACAGGGGGTGCTAACTATGGCTACACCTTC. Amino acids: CASSWTGGANYGYTF.

This clone has just one count. The rearrangement joins TRBV7-9 to TRBJ1-1; TRBD1 is a possible D gene (6 bases). In germline, CDR1 is SEHNR, CDR2 FQNEAQ (reference sequence). V was pared by 5 bases and J by 4 bases, with 11 bases between. The CDR3 runs 13 residues. The CDR3 sequence: CASSPRGFTEAFF. CDR3 nucleotide sequence: TGTGCCAGCAGCCCCAGGGGATTCACTGAAGCTTTCTTT.

The table lists this clone with a count of one. The rearrangement joins TRBV25-1 to TRBJ2-1, with D uncertain. Per the germline V gene, CDR1 is MGHDK and CDR2 is SYGVNS. The length of the CDR3 is 13 residues. The V end lost 0 bases, the J end lost 10 bases, and 10 bases lay between the germline ends. The CDR3 DNA is TGTGCCAGCAGTGAATATTACAGCAAGGAGCAGTTCTTC. This encodes CASSEYYSKEQFF.

The chain employs TRBV24-1 and TRBJ1-5; tentative D call: TRBD1 (6 bases). The V gene's germline CDR1 is KGHDR and CDR2 SFDVKD. The CDR3 covers 16 residues. Trimming removed 4 bases from V and 0 bases from J, with 12 bases in between. The CDR3: CATSDTQGHSNQPQHF. The CDR3 DNA reads as TGTGCCACCAGTGACACTCAGGGACATAGCAATCAGCCCCAGCATTTT.

The chain combines TRBV29-1 with TRBJ2-1, with D perhaps matching TRBD1 (6 bases). Germline V gene sequence: CDR1 SQVTM, CDR2 ANQGSEA. The ends were cut back, 4 bases at V and 9 bases at J, with 19 bases in the middle. The CDR3 contains 14 residues. This chain's CDR3 is CSVVQQWGHSEQFF. DNA of the CDR3: TGCAGCGTTGTTCAGCAGTGGGGGCATAGTGAGCAGTTCTTC.

The chain uses TRBV5-8 and TRBJ2-1; 10 positions agree with TRBD2. The CDR3 runs 15 residues. Germline V lookup: CDR1 SGHTS, CDR2 YDEGEE. The trim removed 3 bases at V and 6 bases at J, leaving 6 bases unmatched. The CDR3 DNA follows: TGTGCCAGCAGCTCGGAGGGACTAGCGACCAATGAGCAGTTCTTC. Its protein is CASSSEGLATNEQFF.